The present T cell receptor beta chain was sequenced within a study of T cells in Graves' hyperthyroidism and ophthalmopathy (dated by TCRdb to between 2018 and 2021). The study in broad terms: Peripheral blood was collected at initial diagnosis, before any treatment. Prospective prediction of ophthalmopathy was tested in an independent validation cohort of 18 to 20 hyperthyroidism patients and 15 to 17 patients who later progressed to ophthalmopathy. After sampling, hyperthyroidism patients received methimazole starting at 30 mg daily, and ophthalmopathy patients received high-dose intravenous methylprednisolone. According to the paper, TCR Vbeta CDR3 sequencing was carried out on approximately 140 peripheral blood samples, which came from 40 to 45 ophthalmopathy, roughly 75 hyperthyroidism and some 17 progressor patients. TCR V-J signatures able to tell the groups apart were searched for in a discovery cohort of some 100 patients, of whom approximately 40 had Graves' ophthalmopathy and around 56 had stable Graves' hyperthyroidism. In six Graves' hyperthyroidism patients, the study also compared T-cell repertoires from thyroid tissue with T-cell repertoires from blood. The approximately 100 discovery patients were randomly split 7:3 into training and test sets.

Hyperthyroidism patients were newly diagnosed, had a disease duration of under 2 months, and were aged 18 to 65 years. Patients with uncontrolled infections, other autoimmune diseases, pregnancy or lactation were excluded. Diagnoses were based on clinical symptoms, serum thyroxine and TRAb, thyroid ultrasound and orbital computed tomography. Blood from progressor patients was drawn when they were first diagnosed with hyperthyroidism, before any ophthalmopathy symptoms appeared. PBMCs were isolated from about 9.1 ml of fresh peripheral blood by Ficoll-Paque density gradient centrifugation. Progressor patients were defined as those initially diagnosed with Graves' hyperthyroidism in whom ophthalmopathy developed during follow-up. Total RNA was extracted with Trizol reagent, and quality was checked on an Agilent 2100 Bioanalyzer. Between the V and J ends, shortened by 1 base and 0 bases respectively, the junction contains 20 bases. The germline V gene (reference sequence) yields DFQATT for CDR1 and SNEGSKA for CDR2. The CDR3 sequence holds 18 residues, the cysteine and phenylalanine included. The CDR3 DNA has 54 bases and is translated from base 1.

Broader findings and caveats from the paper: Sample size was not statistically predetermined, and investigators were not blinded to group allocation. Ophthalmopathy was separated from stable hyperthyroidism by a 13 V-J signature model, with approximately 89% sensitivity and about 84% specificity obtained in cross-validation and 80%/75% obtained in testing. In validation, the model predicted progression to ophthalmopathy with approximately 70% sensitivity and around 72% specificity, a median of 6.5 months before onset. Most expanded thyroid clonotypes (frequency above 0.001) were also detected in blood, suggesting blood repertoires may reflect thyroid immune responses.

This clonotype was picked up many times. The antigen it binds to is not known. Qualities for individual bases were not recorded, and no much larger clone is one base off. TCR beta CDR3 regions were amplified from RNA transcripts. For the first round of RT-PCR on the TCR CDR3, the HTBI primer set was used together with the Qiagen OneStep RT-PCR kit. A second multiplex PCR round built the libraries, followed by size selection and purification. The libraries were sequenced on an Illumina HiSeq2000 using paired-end 100 bp reads. For the original study's pipeline: SOAPnuke was used to process the raw data, with reads discarded if the reads contained adapters or uncalled bases, had a mean Phred below 15, or lacked an exact constant-primer or identifier match. COPE v1.2.5 was used to merge the high-quality paired reads, and each unique nucleotide sequence was defined as a clonotype. MiTCR v1.1 was used to align clonotypes to the IMGT TRBV, TRBD and TRBJ reference segments. Analysis was restricted to V-J combinations with a frequency above 0.0001, which covered roughly 99% of repertoires. A TCS score was defined as the ratio between F50 (clonal expansion) and ExV (chaos), using BLOSUM62-based TCRdist between CDR3 peptides within each V-J. Welch's t-statistics and random forest reduced fewer than 550 V-J features to fewer than 15, which were used in a naive Bayes classifier (R e1071). TCRdb reran the public reads through fastp at Q25 and MiXCR, keeping productive beta chains. Each CDR3 protein appears once, grouped with its most common genes and DNA. The V and J calls and clone size are TCRdb's, not the authors'. This sample lists a few hundred thousand distinct CDR3 sequences; approximately 13% were detected once. The ten largest clones add up to less than 25% of the sample.

This TCR was sampled from a man aged 25-45 years with Graves' hyperthyroidism that later progressed to Graves' ophthalmopathy. The material sequenced was blood. The rearrangement combines TRBV20-1 with TRBJ2-3; TRBD2 is a weak D gene call, 6 bases matching. Read as DNA, the sequence is TGCAGTGCTAGAGCGGGGGACTTTTGGGGCCCTAGCACAGATACGCAGTATTTT. It translates to CSARAGDFWGPSTDTQYF.